The next 2 T cell receptor beta chains were all read from a single sample in a study of T cell changes during pregnancy in multiple sclerosis. Using immunoSEQ multiplex PCR, the repertoire was profiled, and TCRdb retains in-frame clones only, with some absent. The repertoire consists of tens of thousands of clones, with roughly 92% occurring once and the leading ten covering around 0.4%. Source: CD4+ T cells from peripheral blood mononuclear cells, taken before pregnancy. The receptor source for this set is a female donor with multiple sclerosis, enrolled in a pregnancy study.

The chain combines TRBV10-3 with TRBJ2-7; D gene ambiguous. This CDR3 contains 11 residues. Germline-derived CDR1 and CDR2 are ENHRY and SYGVKD. V dropped 0 bases and J dropped 6 bases, with 3 bases sitting between them. CDR3: CAISESGEQYF. CDR3 in DNA: TGTGCCATCAGTGAGTCCGGCGAGCAGTACTTC.

The chain employs TRBV5-6 and TRBJ2-6; TRBD1 aligns across 7 bases. The junction had 9 bases not matched to a gene; V was cut back by 3 bases and J by 3 bases. The CDR3 length is 17 residues. Germline V gene data show CDR1 as SGHDT and CDR2 as YYEEEE. Here the CDR3 reads CASSSRTGLHGANVLTF. DNA for the CDR3: TGTGCCAGCAGCTCCCGGACAGGTCTGCATGGGGCCAACGTCCTGACTTTC.